This T cell receptor (beta chain) was recorded in a study of Ad26.COV2.S vaccination and SARS-CoV-2 variants. Turning to the study itself: Ad26.COV2.S was injected intramuscularly once or twice, 56 days apart. Findings and caveats of the study: Vaccinees and placebo recipients showed similar non-spike TCR breadth. Analyses that measured TCR breadth and depth may have underestimated total T cell responses.

With regard to this clone: Its antigen remains unidentified.

The treatment here: some 20 received Ad26.COV2.S at low or high dose, single or two shots; about 5 received placebo; per-sample allocation not given. Following the first vaccine or placebo injection, samples were taken on day 63. TCRdb's table, derived via immunoSEQ multiplex PCR, lists solely in-frame clones and lacks some. The data contain about 680,000 clones, 89% of them seen just once; the ten biggest clones take up approximately 1.5%. The germline V gene encodes CDR1 MNHEY and CDR2 SMNVEV (reference sequence). There are 14 residues in the CDR3. Trimming took off 6 bases at V and 1 base at J, with 13 bases between the two ends.

Sequenced here: peripheral blood, sampled in a trial of Ad26.COV2.S vaccine versus placebo. The rearrangement links TRBV27 to TRBJ2-7, with D unclear. This sequence was found in a person between 18 and 65 years old who received the Ad26.COV2.S COVID-19 vaccine or a placebo. CDR3 DNA: TGTGCCAGCAGACCCACCGGACGGTCCTACGAGCAGTACTTC. Residues: CASRPTGRSYEQYF.